This TCR beta chain originates from a study of T cells in localized non-small cell lung cancer. Study conclusions and caveats: When the top 100 tumor clones were examined, a median about 60 of them also appeared in the adjacent lung, which was paired and uninvolved. Adjacent uninvolved lung had the highest clonality, suggesting focused antigen responses. Higher adjacent-lung clonality was associated with shorter survival. Analysis by sequencing included only one tumor region, so heterogeneity remains possible.

Comment on this clone: The target antigen is unknown.

Data came from immunoSEQ multiplex PCR; TCRdb stores just in-frame clones and leaves some out. The sample lists about 26,000 clones, around four fifths occurring once. The V gene's germline CDR1 is ENHRY and CDR2 SYGVKD. V lost 6 bases and J 2 bases, leaving 13 bases between the germline ends. The CDR3 is 14 amino acids. Specimen: peripheral blood, collected before any cancer treatment. This receptor was taken from a woman aged 35 to 69 with stage I lung adenocarcinoma. The chain has TRBV10-3 and TRBJ1-1; tentative D call: TRBD1 (5 bases). The CDR3 sequence: CAISWDGENTEAFF. CDR3 nucleotide sequence: TGTGCCATCAGCTGGGACGGAGAAAACACTGAAGCTTTCTTT.